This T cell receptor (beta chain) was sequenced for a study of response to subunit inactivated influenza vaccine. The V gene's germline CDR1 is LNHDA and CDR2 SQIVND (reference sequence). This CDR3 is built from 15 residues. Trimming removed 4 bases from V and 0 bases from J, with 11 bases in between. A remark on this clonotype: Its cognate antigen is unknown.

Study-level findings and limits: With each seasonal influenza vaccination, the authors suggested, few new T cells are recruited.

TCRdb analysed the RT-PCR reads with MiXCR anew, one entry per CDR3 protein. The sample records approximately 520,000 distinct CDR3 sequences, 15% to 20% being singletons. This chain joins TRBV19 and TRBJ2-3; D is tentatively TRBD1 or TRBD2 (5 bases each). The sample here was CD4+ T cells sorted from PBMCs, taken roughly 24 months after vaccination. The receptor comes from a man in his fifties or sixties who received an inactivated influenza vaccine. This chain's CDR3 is CASSTWGSSTDTQYF. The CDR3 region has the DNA TGTGCCAGTAGTACTTGGGGGTCTAGCACAGATACGCAGTATTTT.